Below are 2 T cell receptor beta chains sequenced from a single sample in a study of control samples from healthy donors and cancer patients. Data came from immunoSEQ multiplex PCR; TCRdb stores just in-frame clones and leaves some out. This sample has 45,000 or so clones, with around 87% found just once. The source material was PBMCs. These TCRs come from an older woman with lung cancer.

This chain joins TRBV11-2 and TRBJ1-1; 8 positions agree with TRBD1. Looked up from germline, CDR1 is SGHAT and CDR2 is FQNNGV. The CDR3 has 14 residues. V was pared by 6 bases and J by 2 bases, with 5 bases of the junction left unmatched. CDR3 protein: CASSRTGKNTEAFF. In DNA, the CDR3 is TGTGCCAGCAGTAGGACAGGGAAAAACACTGAAGCTTTCTTT.

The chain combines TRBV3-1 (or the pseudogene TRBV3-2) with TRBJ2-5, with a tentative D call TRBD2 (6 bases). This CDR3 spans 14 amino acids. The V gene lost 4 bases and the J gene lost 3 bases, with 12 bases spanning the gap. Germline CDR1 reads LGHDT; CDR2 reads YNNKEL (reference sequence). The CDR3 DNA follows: TGTGCCAGCAGCCCCGGGAGAGGGGAAGAGACCCAGTACTTC. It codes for CASSPGRGEETQYF.